The T cell receptor (beta chain) described here comes from a study of blood T cell repertoires in COVID-19. About the research overall: Samples of COVID-19 (acute and convalescent) were obtained from the United States, Italy and Spain. Sources were T cells, B-cell-depleted T cells, or PBMCs; the material itself was cDNA or gDNA.

Per the original data handling: From reference gene primer amplification, estimates of nucleated cell counts were derived. Generated by immunoSEQ multiplex PCR, the TCRdb table keeps only in-frame clones and is missing some. V, J and clone size reflect that table, while D and trimming were determined from the DNA. The repertoire holds approximately 430,000 clones, with 80% to 90% as singletons. Trimming at V came to 3 bases and at J to 3 bases, leaving 4 bases not matched to a gene. Germline CDR1 reads KGHDR; CDR2 reads SFDVKD. This CDR3 has 15 amino acids. This clonotype originated in a woman in her thirties with active or convalescent COVID-19. What was sequenced was peripheral blood. The chain carries TRBV24-1 and TRBJ2-1, with 7 bases aligning to TRBD2. In DNA, the CDR3 is TGTGCCACCAGTGATCCTAGCGGCAACTACAATGAGCAGTTCTTC. This encodes CATSDPSGNYNEQFF.